The sequence of this TCR beta chain was determined in a study of response to subunit inactivated influenza vaccine. Study results and caveats: Only a handful of new T cells, the authors suggested, are recruited with each seasonal influenza vaccination.

Trimming stripped 7 bases from V and 4 bases from J, with 12 bases between. The CDR3 has 12 amino acids. CDR1 is SQVTM, CDR2 ANQGSEA, per germline. This clonotype has ten or more counts. Its matching antigen is unknown. TCRdb processed the RT-PCR reads anew with MiXCR; each CDR3 protein has one entry. This table has over 150,000 distinct CDR3 sequences, about 15% appearing once. The material was CD8+ T cells sorted from PBMCs, obtained 4 to 6 days after vaccination. This chain connects TRBV29-1 to TRBJ2-3; no firm D call. This clonotype was sampled from a man aged 50 to 59 who received an inactivated influenza vaccine. The CDR3 sequence: CSAEDRPDTQYF. The CDR3 region has the DNA TGCAGCGCTGAGGACCGTCCAGATACGCAGTATTTT.